The 7 T cell receptor beta chains below all came from one sample that was sequenced in a study of cytomegalovirus exposure and HLA in healthy donors. The PCR ran on 60 Vbeta and 13 Jbeta primers. TCRdb's copy holds only in-frame clones and misses some; the assay was immunoSEQ multiplex PCR. This sample has some 110,000 clones, with roughly three quarters found just once. Sequencing was carried out using PBMCs. All receptors come from a man between 25 and 39 years old in good health and CMV-seronegative.

The chain carries TRBV13 and TRBJ2-2, with 13 bases fitting TRBD2. CDR1 PRHDT and CDR2 FYEKMQ come from the germline V gene (reference sequence). The J segment lost 4 bases and the V segment lost 7 bases, leaving 12 bases of the junction unmatched. The CDR3 length is 18 residues. CDR3 in DNA: TGTGCCAGCATCCGACGGACTAGCGGGAGTAGGATCACCGGGGAGCTGTTTTTT. It translates to CASIRRTSGSRITGELFF.

This chain links TRBV7-9 with TRBJ1-4; the match to TRBD1 covers 9 bases. J lost 10 bases, V lost 7 bases, and 7 bases had no gene match. The CDR3 covers 13 residues. CDR1 SEHNR and CDR2 FQNEAQ come from the germline V gene (reference sequence). For the CDR3, the DNA is TGTGCCAGCATTGGGACAGGGTCGGGAAAACTGTTTTTT. Translating it yields CASIGTGSGKLFF.

A note on this clone: The sample holds other DNA sequences that translate to the same CDR3. The V gene is TRBV7-2, the J gene TRBJ2-3; D perhaps matches TRBD2 (5 bases). V shed 5 bases and J shed 0 bases, with 12 bases lying between them. Germline CDR1 and CDR2: SGHTA and FQGNSA. The CDR3 spans 15 residues. CDR3 region: CASSAEGYSTDTQYF. The CDR3 DNA reads as TGTGCCAGCAGCGCCGAGGGTTATAGCACAGATACGCAGTATTTT. Full variable domain (remainder filled in from reference TRBV7-2 and TRBJ2-3): GAGVSQSPSNKVTEKGKDVELRCDPISGHTALYWYRQSLGQGLEFLIYFQGNSAPDKSGLPSDRFSAERTGGSVSTLTIQRTQQEDSAVYLCASSAEGYSTDTQYFGPGTRLTVL.

V is TRBV13 and J is TRBJ2-5, with 7 bases identical to TRBD2. Per germline, CDR1 PRHDT and CDR2 FYEKMQ (reference sequence). CDR3 length equals 16 residues. Trimming took 1 base from V and 5 from J; bases not matched to a gene: 10. This chain's CDR3 is CASSLAGGTSVETQYF. CDR3 DNA: TGTGCCAGCAGCTTAGCGGGAGGCACATCGGTGGAGACCCAGTACTTC. The full variable domain, rest sourced from reference TRBV13 and TRBJ2-5, is AAGVIQSPRHLIKEKRETATLKCYPIPRHDTVYWYQQGPGQDPQFLISFYEKMQSDKGSIPDRFSAQQFSDYHSELNMSSLELGDSALYFCASSLAGGTSVETQYFGPGTRLLVL.

CDR3 bases: TGTGCCAGCAGCAAACAGGGATCGTACCAAGAGACCCAGTACTTC. This codes for CASSKQGSYQETQYF. The chain carries TRBV6-5 and TRBJ2-5; weak D call: TRBD1 (6 bases). The ends were cut back, 6 bases at V and 0 bases at J, with 14 bases in the middle. The CDR3 is 15 amino acids. CDR1 and CDR2 (germline): MNHEY, SVGAGI.

The table lists this clone with a few counts. The chain is built from TRBV7-3 and TRBJ2-5; a possible D gene is TRBD1 (6 bases). Per the germline V gene, CDR1 is SGHTA and CDR2 is FQGTGA. This CDR3 contains 15 residues. Between the trimmed V and J ends, which lost 5 bases and 5 bases, there was a span of 18 bases. The CDR3 reads CASSQQQGSVETQYF. CDR3 DNA sequence: TGTGCCAGCAGCCAACAACAGGGTTCGGTGGAGACCCAGTACTTC.

This clone was recorded once. Its ends do not fully match the called genes, so a read error is possible. The gene calls are TRBV7-9 and TRBJ2-5, with D tentatively TRBD1 (6 bases). The germline CDR1 and CDR2 sequences are SEHNR and FQNEAQ (reference sequence). The CDR3 spans 16 residues. The CDR3 loop is CSSSSSTPGVQETQYF. Here the CDR3 DNA reads TGTTCCAGCAGCTCCTCCACCCCAGGGGTCCAAGAGACCCAGTACTTC.